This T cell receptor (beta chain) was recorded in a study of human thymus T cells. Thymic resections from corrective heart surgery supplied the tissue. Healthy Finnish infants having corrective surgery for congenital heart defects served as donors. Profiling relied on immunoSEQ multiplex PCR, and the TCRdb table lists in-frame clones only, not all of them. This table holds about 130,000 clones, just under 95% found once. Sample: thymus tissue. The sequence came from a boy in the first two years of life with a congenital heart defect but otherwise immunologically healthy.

The CDR3 nucleotides are TGTGCCAGCAGGGGGACGAACTATGGCTACACCTTC. This codes for CASRGTNYGYTF. The rearrangement links TRBV2 to TRBJ1-2; weak D call: TRBD1 (5 bases). The CDR3 sequence is 12 residues long. V gave up 6 bases and J gave up 2 bases, with 7 bases separating them. The germline gives CDR1 SNHLY, CDR2 FYNNEI.